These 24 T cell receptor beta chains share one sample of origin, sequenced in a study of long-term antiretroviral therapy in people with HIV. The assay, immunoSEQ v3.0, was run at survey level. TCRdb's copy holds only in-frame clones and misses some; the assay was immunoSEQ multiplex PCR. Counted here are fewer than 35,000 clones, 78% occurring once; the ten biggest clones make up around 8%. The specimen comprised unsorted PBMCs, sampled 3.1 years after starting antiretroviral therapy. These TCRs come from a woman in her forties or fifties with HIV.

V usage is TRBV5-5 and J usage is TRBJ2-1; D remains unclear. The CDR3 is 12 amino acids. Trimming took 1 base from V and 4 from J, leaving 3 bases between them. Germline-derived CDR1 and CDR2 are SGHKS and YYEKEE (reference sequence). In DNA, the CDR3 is TGTGCCAGCAGCTTGAGTTACAATGAGCAGTTCTTC. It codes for CASSLSYNEQFF. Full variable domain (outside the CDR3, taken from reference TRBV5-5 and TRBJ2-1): DAGVTQSPTHLIKTRGQQVTLRCSPISGHKSVSWYQQVLGQGPQFIFQYYEKEERGRGNFPDRFSARQFPNYSSELNVNALLLGDSALYLCASSLSYNEQFFGPGTRLTVL.

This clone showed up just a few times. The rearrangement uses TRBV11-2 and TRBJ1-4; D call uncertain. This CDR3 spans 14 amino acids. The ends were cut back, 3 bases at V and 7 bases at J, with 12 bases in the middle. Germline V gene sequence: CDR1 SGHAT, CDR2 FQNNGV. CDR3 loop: CASSFRGGTEKLFF. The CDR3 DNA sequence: TGTGCCAGCAGCTTTCGTGGAGGAACTGAAAAACTGTTTTTT.

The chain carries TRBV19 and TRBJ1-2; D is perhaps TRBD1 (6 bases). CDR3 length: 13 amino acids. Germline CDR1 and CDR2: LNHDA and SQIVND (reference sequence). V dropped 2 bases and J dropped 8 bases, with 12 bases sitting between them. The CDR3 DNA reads TGTGCCAGTAGTATAACCCAGGGGAGCGGCTACACCTTC. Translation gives CASSITQGSGYTF.

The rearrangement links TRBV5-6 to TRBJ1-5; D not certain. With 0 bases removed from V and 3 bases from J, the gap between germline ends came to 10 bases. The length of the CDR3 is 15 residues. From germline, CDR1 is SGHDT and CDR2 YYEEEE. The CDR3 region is CASSLGQVDNQPQHF. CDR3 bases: TGTGCCAGCAGCTTGGGGCAGGTTGACAATCAGCCCCAGCATTTT.

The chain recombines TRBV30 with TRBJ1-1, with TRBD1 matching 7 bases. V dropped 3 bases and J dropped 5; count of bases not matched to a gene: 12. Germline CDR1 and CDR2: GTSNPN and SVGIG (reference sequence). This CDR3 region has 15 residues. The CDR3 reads CAWSENRGGGTEAFF. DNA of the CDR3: TGTGCCTGGAGCGAAAACAGGGGAGGCGGAACTGAAGCTTTCTTT. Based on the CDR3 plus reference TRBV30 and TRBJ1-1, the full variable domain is SQTIHQWPATLVQPVGSPLSLECTVEGTSNPNLYWYRQAAGRGLQLLFYSVGIGQISSEVPQNLSASRPQDRQFILSSKKLLLSDSGFYLCAWSENRGGGTEAFFGQGTRLTVV.

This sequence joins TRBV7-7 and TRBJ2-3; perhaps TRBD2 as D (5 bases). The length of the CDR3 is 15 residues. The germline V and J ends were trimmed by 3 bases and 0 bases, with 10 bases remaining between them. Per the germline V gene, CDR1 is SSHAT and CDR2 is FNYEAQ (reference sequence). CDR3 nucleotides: TGTGCCAGCAGCTTGACTAAATCTAGCACAGATACGCAGTATTTT. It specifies CASSLTKSSTDTQYF.

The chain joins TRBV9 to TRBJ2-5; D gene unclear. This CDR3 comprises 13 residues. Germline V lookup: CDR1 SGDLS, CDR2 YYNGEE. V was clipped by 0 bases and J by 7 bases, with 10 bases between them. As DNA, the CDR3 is TGTGCCAGCAGCGTAGGGGTAGAAGGGACCCAGTACTTC. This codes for CASSVGVEGTQYF.

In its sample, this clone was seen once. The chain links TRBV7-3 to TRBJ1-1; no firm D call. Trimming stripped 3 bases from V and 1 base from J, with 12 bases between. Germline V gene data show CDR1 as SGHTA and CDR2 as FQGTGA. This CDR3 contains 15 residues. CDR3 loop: CASSLYPGGNTEAFF. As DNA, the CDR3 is TGTGCCAGCAGCTTGTATCCTGGAGGGAACACTGAAGCTTTCTTT.

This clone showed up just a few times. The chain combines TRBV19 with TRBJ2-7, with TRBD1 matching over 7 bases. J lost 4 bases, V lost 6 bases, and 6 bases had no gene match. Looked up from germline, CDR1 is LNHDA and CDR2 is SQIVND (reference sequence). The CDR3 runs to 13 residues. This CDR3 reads CASRGRGTYEQYF. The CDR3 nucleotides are TGTGCCAGTAGAGGCAGGGGGACGTACGAGCAGTACTTC.

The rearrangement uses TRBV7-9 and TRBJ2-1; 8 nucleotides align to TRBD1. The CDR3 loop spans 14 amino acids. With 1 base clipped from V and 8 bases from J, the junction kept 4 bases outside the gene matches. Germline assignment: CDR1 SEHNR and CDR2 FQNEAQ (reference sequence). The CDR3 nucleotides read TGTGCCAGCAGCTTAGTTACAGGGGGTCATGAGCAGTTCTTC. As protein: CASSLVTGGHEQFF. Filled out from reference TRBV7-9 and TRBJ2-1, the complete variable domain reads DTGVSQNPRHKITKRGQNVTFRCDPISEHNRLYWYRQTLGQGPEFLTYFQNEAQLEKSRLLSDRFSAERPKGSFSTLEIQRTEQGDSAMYLCASSLVTGGHEQFFGPGTRLTVL.

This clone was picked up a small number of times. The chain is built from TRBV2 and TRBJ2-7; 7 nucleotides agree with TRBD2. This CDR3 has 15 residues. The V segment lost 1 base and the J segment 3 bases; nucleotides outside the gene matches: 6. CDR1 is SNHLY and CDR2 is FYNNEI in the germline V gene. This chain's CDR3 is CASSEGGDYLYEQYV. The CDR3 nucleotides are TGTGCCAGCAGTGAAGGTGGGGACTACCTCTACGAGCAGTACGTC.

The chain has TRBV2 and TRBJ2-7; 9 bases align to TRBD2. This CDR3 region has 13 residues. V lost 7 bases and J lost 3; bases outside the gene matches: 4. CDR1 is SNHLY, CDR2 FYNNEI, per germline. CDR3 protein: CASTSGGYYEQYF. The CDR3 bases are TGTGCCAGCACGAGCGGGGGGTACTACGAGCAGTACTTC.

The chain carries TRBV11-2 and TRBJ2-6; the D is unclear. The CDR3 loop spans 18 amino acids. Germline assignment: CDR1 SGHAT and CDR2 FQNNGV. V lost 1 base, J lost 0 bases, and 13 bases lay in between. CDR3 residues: CASSLGTGLSSGANVLTF. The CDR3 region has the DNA TGTGCCAGCAGCTTAGGTACGGGCCTGAGCTCTGGGGCCAACGTCCTGACTTTC.

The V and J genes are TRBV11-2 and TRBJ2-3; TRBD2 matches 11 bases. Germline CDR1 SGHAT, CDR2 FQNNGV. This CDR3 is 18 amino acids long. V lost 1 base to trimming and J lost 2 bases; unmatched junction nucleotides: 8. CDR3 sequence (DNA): TGTGCCAGCAGCTTAGGGATAGCGGGGGGGCTGATCACAGATACGCAGTATTTT. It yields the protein CASSLGIAGGLITDTQYF.

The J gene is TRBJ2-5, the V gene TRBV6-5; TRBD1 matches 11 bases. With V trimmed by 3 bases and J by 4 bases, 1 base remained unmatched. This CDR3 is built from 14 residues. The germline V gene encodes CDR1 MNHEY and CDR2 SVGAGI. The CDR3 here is CASSYGTGGETQYF. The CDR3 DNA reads TGTGCCAGCAGTTATGGGACAGGGGGAGAGACCCAGTACTTC.

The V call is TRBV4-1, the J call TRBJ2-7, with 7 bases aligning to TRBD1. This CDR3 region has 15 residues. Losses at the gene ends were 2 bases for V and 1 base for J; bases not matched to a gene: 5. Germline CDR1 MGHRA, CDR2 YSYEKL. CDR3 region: CASSQNLRGSYEQYV. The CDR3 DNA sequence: TGCGCCAGCAGCCAAAATCTCAGGGGGTCCTACGAGCAGTACGTC.

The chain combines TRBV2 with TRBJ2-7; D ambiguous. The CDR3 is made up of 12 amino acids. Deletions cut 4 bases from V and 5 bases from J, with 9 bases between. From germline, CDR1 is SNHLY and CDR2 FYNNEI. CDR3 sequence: CASSVSGNEQYF. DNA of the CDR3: TGTGCCAGCAGTGTCTCTGGTAACGAGCAGTACTTC.

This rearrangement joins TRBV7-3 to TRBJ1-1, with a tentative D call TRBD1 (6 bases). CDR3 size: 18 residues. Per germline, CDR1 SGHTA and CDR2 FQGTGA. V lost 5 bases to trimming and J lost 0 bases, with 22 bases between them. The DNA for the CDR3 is TGTGCCAGCAGCGCAAAAGGTTACGGACAGAGCATGAACACTGAAGCTTTCTTT. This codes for CASSAKGYGQSMNTEAFF.

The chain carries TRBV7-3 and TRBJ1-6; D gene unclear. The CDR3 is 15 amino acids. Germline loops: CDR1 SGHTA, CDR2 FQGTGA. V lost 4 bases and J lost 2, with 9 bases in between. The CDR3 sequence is CASSSSSTYNSPLHF. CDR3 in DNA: TGTGCCAGCAGCTCTTCGAGCACCTATAATTCACCCCTCCACTTT. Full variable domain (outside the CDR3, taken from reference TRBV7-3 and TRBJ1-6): GAGVSQTPSNKVTEKGKYVELRCDPISGHTALYWYRQSLGQGPEFLIYFQGTGAADDSGLPNDRFFAVRPEGSVSTLKIQRTERGDSAVYLCASSSSSTYNSPLHFGNGTRLTVT.

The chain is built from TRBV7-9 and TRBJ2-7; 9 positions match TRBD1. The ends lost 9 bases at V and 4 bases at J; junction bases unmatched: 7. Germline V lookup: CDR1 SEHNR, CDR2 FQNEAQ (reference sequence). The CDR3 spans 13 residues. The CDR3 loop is CASSPGQGYEQYV. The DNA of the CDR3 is TGTGCCAGTAGTCCGGGACAGGGTTACGAGCAGTACGTC.

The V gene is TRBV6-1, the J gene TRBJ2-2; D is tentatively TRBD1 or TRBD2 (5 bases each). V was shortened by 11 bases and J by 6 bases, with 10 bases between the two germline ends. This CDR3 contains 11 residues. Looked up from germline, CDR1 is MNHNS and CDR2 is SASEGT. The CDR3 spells CACWDAGELFF. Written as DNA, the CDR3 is TGTGCCTGCTGGGACGCCGGGGAGCTGTTTTTT.

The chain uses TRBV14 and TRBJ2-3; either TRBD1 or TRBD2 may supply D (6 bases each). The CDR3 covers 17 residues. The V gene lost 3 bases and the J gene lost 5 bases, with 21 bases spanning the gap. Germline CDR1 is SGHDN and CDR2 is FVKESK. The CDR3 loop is CASSHPRRGAMGDTQYF. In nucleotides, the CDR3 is TGTGCCAGCAGCCATCCCCGAAGGGGGGCCATGGGAGATACGCAGTATTTT.

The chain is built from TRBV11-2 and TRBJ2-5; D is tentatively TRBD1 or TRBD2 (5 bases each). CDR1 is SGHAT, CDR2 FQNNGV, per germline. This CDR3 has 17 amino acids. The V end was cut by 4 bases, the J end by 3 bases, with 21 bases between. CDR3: CASSSTGTFHTEETQYF. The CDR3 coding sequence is TGTGCCAGCAGCTCTACCGGGACCTTCCATACAGAAGAGACCCAGTACTTC.

As DNA, the CDR3 is TGTGCCAGTAGTGCCCCGGGGGTGCTCCACTTT. Protein: CASSAPGVLHF. V and J are TRBV19 and TRBJ1-6; D perhaps matches TRBD1 (5 bases). The V and J ends lost 5 bases and 16 bases respectively, with 12 bases between them. The CDR3 length is 11 residues. Looked up from germline, CDR1 is LNHDA and CDR2 is SQIVND (reference sequence). The variable domain in full, completed from reference TRBV19 and TRBJ1-6, reads DGGITQSPKYLFRKEGQNVTLSCEQNLNHDAMYWYRQDPGQGLRLIYYSQIVNDFQKGDIAEGYSVSREKKESFPLTVTSAQKNPTAFYLCASSAPGVLHFGNGTRLTVT.